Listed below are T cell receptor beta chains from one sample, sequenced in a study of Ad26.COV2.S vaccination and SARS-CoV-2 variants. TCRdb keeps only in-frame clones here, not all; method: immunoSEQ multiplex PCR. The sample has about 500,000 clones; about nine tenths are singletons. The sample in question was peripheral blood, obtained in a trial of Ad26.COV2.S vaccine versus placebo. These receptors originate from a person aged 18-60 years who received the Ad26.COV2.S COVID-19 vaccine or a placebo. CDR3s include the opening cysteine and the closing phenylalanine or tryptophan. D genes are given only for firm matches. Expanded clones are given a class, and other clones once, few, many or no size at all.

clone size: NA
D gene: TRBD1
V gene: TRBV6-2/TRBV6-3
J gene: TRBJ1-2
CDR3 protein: CASSYRTGDNYGYTF
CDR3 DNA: TGTGCCAGCAGTTACCGGACAGGGGATAACTATGGCTACACCTTC

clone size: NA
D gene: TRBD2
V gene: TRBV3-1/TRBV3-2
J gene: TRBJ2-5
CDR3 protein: CASSQPDGTSGRALLETQYF
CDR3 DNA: TGTGCCAGCAGCCAACCTGACGGGACTAGCGGGAGGGCCCTCTTAGAGACCCAGTACTTC

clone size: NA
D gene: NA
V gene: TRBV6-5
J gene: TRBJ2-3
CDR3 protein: CASSYSIGSTDTQYF
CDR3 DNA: TGTGCCAGCAGTTACTCTATAGGGAGCACAGATACGCAGTATTTT

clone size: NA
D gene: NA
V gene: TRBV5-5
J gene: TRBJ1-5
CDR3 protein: CASSGPTDSNQPQHF
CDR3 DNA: TGTGCCAGCAGCGGGCCGACAGATAGCAATCAGCCCCAGCATTTT

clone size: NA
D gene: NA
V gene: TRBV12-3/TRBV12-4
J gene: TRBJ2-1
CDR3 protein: CASSSDWGNQFF
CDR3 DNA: TGTGCCAGCAGTTCGGACTGGGGAAATCAGTTCTTC

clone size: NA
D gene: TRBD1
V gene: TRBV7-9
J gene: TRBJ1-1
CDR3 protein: CASSLVTGARLPEAFF
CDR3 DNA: TGTGCCAGCAGCTTAGTGACAGGGGCAAGGTTGCCTGAAGCTTTCTTT

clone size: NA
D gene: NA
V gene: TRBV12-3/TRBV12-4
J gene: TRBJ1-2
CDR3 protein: CASSPGSPTGYTF
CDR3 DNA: TGTGCCAGCAGCCCAGGGTCTCCGACCGGCTACACCTTC

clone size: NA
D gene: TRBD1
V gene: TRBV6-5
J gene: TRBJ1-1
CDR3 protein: CASSYGQGTEAFF
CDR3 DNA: TGTGCCAGCAGTTATGGACAGGGCACTGAAGCTTTCTTT

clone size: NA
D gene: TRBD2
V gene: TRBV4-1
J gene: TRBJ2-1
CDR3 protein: CASSQGSGGLLNEQFF
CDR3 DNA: TGCGCCAGCAGCCAAGGAAGCGGGGGTCTTCTCAATGAGCAGTTCTTC

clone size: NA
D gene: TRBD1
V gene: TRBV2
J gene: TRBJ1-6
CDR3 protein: CASSFQGAPTNSPLHF
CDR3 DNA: TGTGCCAGCAGTTTTCAGGGGGCCCCAACCAATTCACCCCTCCACTTT

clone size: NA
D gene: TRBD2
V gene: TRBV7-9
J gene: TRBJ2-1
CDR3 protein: CASTRPSGREALGNEQFF
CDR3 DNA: TGTGCCAGCACCCGCCCTAGTGGGAGGGAGGCCTTGGGCAATGAGCAGTTCTTC

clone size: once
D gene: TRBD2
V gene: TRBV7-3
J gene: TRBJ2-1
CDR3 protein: CASSRILAAYNEQFF
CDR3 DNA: TGTGCCAGCAGCCGAATACTAGCGGCCTACAATGAGCAGTTCTTC

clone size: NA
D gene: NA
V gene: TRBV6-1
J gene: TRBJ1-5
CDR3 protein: CASSEGTWGGNQPQHF
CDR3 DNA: TGTGCCAGCAGTGAAGGTACCTGGGGGGGCAATCAGCCCCAGCATTTT

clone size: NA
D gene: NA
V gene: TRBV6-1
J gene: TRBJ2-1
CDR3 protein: CASSEAQGVLGDEQFF
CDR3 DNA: TGTGCCAGCAGTGAAGCGCAAGGGGTCCTGGGGGATGAGCAGTTCTTC

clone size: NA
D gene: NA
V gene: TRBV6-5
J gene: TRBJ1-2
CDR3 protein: CASNSRDYRNYGYTF
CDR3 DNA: TGTGCCAGCAACAGTAGGGACTACAGGAACTATGGCTACACCTTC

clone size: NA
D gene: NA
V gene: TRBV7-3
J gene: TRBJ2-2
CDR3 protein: CASSLSAGELFF
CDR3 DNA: TGTGCCAGCAGCTTATCGGCCGGGGAGCTGTTTTTT

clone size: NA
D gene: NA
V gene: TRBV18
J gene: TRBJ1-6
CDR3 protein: CASSRDLNSPLHF
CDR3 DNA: TGTGCCAGCTCGCGGGACTTGAATTCACCCCTCCACTTT